The 30 T cell receptor beta chains below were found in one sample sequenced in a study of neurological immune-mediated disorders. TCRdb redid the calling of the 5' RACE reads with MiXCR, one entry per CDR3 protein. In the table there are 25,000 to 30,000 distinct CDR3 sequences, under 7% of which are singletons. Sequenced sample: PBMCs. All receptors derive from a woman aged 45-65 years in good health.

The sample holds many counts of this clonotype. CDR3 coding DNA: TGTGCCAGCAGCTTAACGGCGGGAAACACCGGGGAGCTGTTTTTT. It codes for CASSLTAGNTGELFF. J is TRBJ2-2 and V is TRBV7-2; tentative D call: TRBD2 (6 bases). Germline V gives CDR1 SGHTA, CDR2 FQGNSA. V gave up 2 bases and J gave up 2 bases, with 9 bases separating them. This CDR3 comprises 15 residues.

This clonotype came up many times. This chain links TRBV5-1 with TRBJ2-2; 9 nucleotides line up with TRBD2. The CDR3 contains 16 residues. CDR1 is SGHRS and CDR2 is YFSETQ in the germline V gene. V lost 4 bases, J lost 8 bases, and 12 bases stayed unmatched. The DNA of the CDR3 is TGCGCCAGCAGCAGCGGGACTAGCCAATCCAAAGGGGAGCTGTTTTTT. Amino acid sequence: CASSSGTSQSKGELFF.

This clonotype appeared many times. The chain joins TRBV7-2 to TRBJ2-2; no clear D gene. Trimming stripped 5 bases from V and 0 bases from J, with 7 bases between. This CDR3 region has 14 residues. Looked up from germline, CDR1 is SGHTA and CDR2 is FQGNSA. CDR3 amino acids: CASSLNANTGELFF. CDR3 nucleotide sequence: TGTGCCAGCAGCCTTAACGCGAACACCGGGGAGCTGTTTTTT. The full variable domain, in which reference TRBV7-2 and TRBJ2-2 provide the parts outside the CDR3, is GAGVSQSPSNKVTEKGKDVELRCDPISGHTALYWYRQSLGQGLEFLIYFQGNSAPDKSGLPSDRFSAERTGGSVSTLTIQRTQQEDSAVYLCASSLNANTGELFFGEGSRLTVL.

This clonotype was seen a few times. V gene TRBV7-2 combines with J gene TRBJ2-3; D tentatively fits TRBD1 or TRBD2 (5 bases each). With 4 bases removed from V and 7 bases from J, the gap between germline ends came to 24 bases. This CDR3 region has 17 residues. Germline CDR1 and CDR2: SGHTA and FQGNSA. CDR3 bases: TGTGCCAGCAGCTCGAGGGGCTGGGAGTCCTACCCCAATACGCAGTATTTT. Translated, it gives CASSSRGWESYPNTQYF.

This clonotype was counted at least ten times. The CDR3 coding sequence is TGTGCCAGCAGCCAAGATCGTAGAACCCGTGAAAAACTGTTTTTT. Protein product: CASSQDRRTREKLFF. The chain links TRBV3-1 to TRBJ1-4; D not resolved. Germline V gene data show CDR1 as LGHDT and CDR2 as YNNKEL (reference sequence). The ends were cut back, 0 bases at V and 7 bases at J, with 12 bases in the middle. The length of the CDR3 is 15 residues.

This clonotype was observed many times. The rearrangement links TRBV18 to TRBJ2-3; D remains ambiguous. Germline CDR1 and CDR2: KGHSH and LQKENI. The V end was cut by 3 bases, the J end by 3 bases, with 16 bases between. This CDR3 is 16 amino acids long. This CDR3 is CASSPPGRLTTDTQYF. Here the CDR3 DNA reads TGTGCCAGCTCACCGCCAGGTCGATTAACTACAGATACGCAGTATTTT. The entire variable domain, with the rest obtained from reference TRBV18 and TRBJ2-3, is as follows: NAGVMQNPRHLVRRRGQEARLRCSPMKGHSHVYWYRQLPEEGLKFMVYLQKENIIDESGMPKERFSAEFPKEGPSILRIQQVVRGDSAAYFCASSPPGRLTTDTQYFGPGTRLTVL.

By its share, this clonotype is medium-sized. The chain joins TRBV24-1 to TRBJ1-1, with a weak D call TRBD1 (5 bases). Trimming took 7 bases from V and 1 from J, leaving 12 bases between them. Germline CDR1 reads KGHDR; CDR2 reads SFDVKD. CDR3 size: 14 residues. CDR3 nucleotide sequence: TGTGCCACCAGGGGGACGGGAAAGAACACTGAAGCTTTCTTT. Its protein is CATRGTGKNTEAFF.

This clonotype has a count of ten or more. The CDR3 sequence is CSARAVNEQFF. CDR3 sequence (DNA): TGCAGTGCTAGAGCGGTCAATGAGCAGTTCTTC. The chain uses TRBV20-1 and TRBJ2-1; D ambiguous. The CDR3 length is 11 residues. CDR1 DFQATT and CDR2 SNEGSKA come from the germline V gene (reference sequence). Trimming took off 1 base at V and 6 bases at J, with 4 bases between the two ends.

The rearrangement joins TRBV12-3 or TRBV12-4 to TRBJ1-1; 10 bases are a match to TRBD1. The CDR3 covers 14 residues. V lost 4 bases to trimming and J lost 1 base; unmatched junction nucleotides: 0. CDR3 region: CASSWDRGNTEAFF. The CDR3 nucleotides read TGTGCCAGCAGTTGGGACAGGGGGAACACTGAAGCTTTCTTT.

The table lists this clonotype with many counts. The chain joins TRBV6-2 or TRBV6-3 to TRBJ2-1; TRBD2 agrees at 11 bases. The V and J ends lost 2 bases and 2 bases, in that order; junction bases with no gene match: 8. CDR1 MNHEY and CDR2 SVGEGT come from the germline V gene. The CDR3 runs 18 residues. CDR3 region: CASSYDRGSGRAYNEQFF. The CDR3 DNA reads TGTGCCAGCAGTTACGATCGGGGTAGCGGGAGGGCCTACAATGAGCAGTTCTTC.

This clonotype has ten or more counts. V is TRBV5-1 and J is TRBJ2-1, with a weak D call TRBD1 (5 bases). V lost 4 bases and J lost 7, with 21 bases in between. This CDR3 has 16 residues. CDR1 and CDR2 from the germline V gene are SGHRS and YFSETQ. The CDR3 nucleotides read TGCGCCAGCAGCCAGGAAAACACGCCAAGGGGTAATGAGCAGTTCTTC. It yields the protein CASSQENTPRGNEQFF.

This clonotype appeared many times. The chain carries TRBV5-1 and TRBJ1-2, with D perhaps matching TRBD1 (6 bases). Trimming pared 4 bases from V and 6 bases from J, leaving 16 bases between. The CDR3 extends over 14 amino acids. CDR1 is SGHRS and CDR2 is YFSETQ in the germline V gene. The CDR3 here is CASSPSGGKNGYTF. The CDR3 region has the DNA TGCGCCAGCAGCCCCTCGGGGGGCAAGAATGGCTACACCTTC.

This clonotype was counted at least ten times. The chain uses TRBV9 and TRBJ1-1; 8 bases agree with TRBD1. The CDR3 extends over 13 amino acids. CDR1 is SGDLS and CDR2 is YYNGEE in the germline V gene. V dropped 4 bases and J dropped 3; count of bases not matched to a gene: 2. The CDR3 nucleotides are TGTGCCAGCAGCTTGGACAGGGACACTGAAGCTTTCTTT. Its protein is CASSLDRDTEAFF.

The chain has TRBV28 and TRBJ1-2; 9 bases are a match to TRBD1. Germline values: CDR1 MDHEN, CDR2 SYDVKM. There are 13 residues in the CDR3. Trimming cost V 8 bases and J 4 bases; bases outside gene matches: 5. The CDR3 region has the DNA TGTGCCAGCGGGGGACAGGGCCTCTATGGCTACACCTTC. Translated, it gives CASGGQGLYGYTF.

This clonotype was observed at least ten times. The V gene is TRBV5-1, the J gene TRBJ2-7, with 8 bases lining up with TRBD1. This CDR3 spans 12 amino acids. J gave up 7 bases and V 4 bases, and 4 bases lay outside the gene matches. Per the germline V gene, CDR1 is SGHRS and CDR2 is YFSETQ. CDR3 protein: CASSHRQGEQYF. DNA of the CDR3: TGCGCCAGCAGCCACAGACAGGGGGAGCAGTACTTC.

This clonotype occurred a few times. The rearrangement links TRBV20-1 to TRBJ1-4; 8 nucleotides line up with TRBD1. Germline values: CDR1 DFQATT, CDR2 SNEGSKA (reference sequence). The junction had 7 bases not matched to a gene; V was cut back by 0 bases and J by 4 bases. This CDR3 contains 16 residues. CDR3: CSARDGRGRNNEKLFF. In DNA, the CDR3 is TGCAGTGCTAGAGATGGCAGGGGGCGGAATAATGAAAAACTGTTTTTT.

This clonotype was detected ten times or more. The chain is built from TRBV13 and TRBJ2-3; D gene uncertain. Trimming removed 1 base at V and 2 bases at J, with 16 bases between. The CDR3 has 17 residues. Germline assignment: CDR1 PRHDT and CDR2 FYEKMQ (reference sequence). CDR3 amino acids: CASSLVPRPDITDTQYF. The DNA for the CDR3 is TGTGCCAGCAGCTTAGTCCCCCGACCCGATATCACAGATACGCAGTATTTT. Using reference TRBV13 and TRBJ2-3 for the parts outside the CDR3, the full variable domain is AAGVIQSPRHLIKEKRETATLKCYPIPRHDTVYWYQQGPGQDPQFLISFYEKMQSDKGSIPDRFSAQQFSDYHSELNMSSLELGDSALYFCASSLVPRPDITDTQYFGPGTRLTVL.

This clonotype was recorded many times. The chain links TRBV7-2 to TRBJ2-7; no clear D. Germline CDR1 reads SGHTA; CDR2 reads FQGNSA. The V gene lost 4 bases and the J gene lost 0 bases, with 4 bases spanning the gap. The CDR3 extends over 12 amino acids. The chain's CDR3 is CASSSSSYEQYF. DNA for the CDR3: TGTGCCAGCAGCTCGAGCTCCTACGAGCAGTACTTC.

This clonotype was seen ten or more times. This chain connects TRBV27 to TRBJ2-5, with a possible D match to TRBD2 (5 bases). CDR1 and CDR2 from the germline V gene are MNHEY and SMNVEV (reference sequence). Trimming took off 2 bases at V and 7 bases at J, with 11 bases between the two ends. This CDR3 has 13 residues. The CDR3 spells CASSLAGPGTQYF. DNA of the CDR3: TGTGCCAGCAGTTTAGCGGGTCCGGGGACCCAGTACTTC.

In its sample, this clonotype was seen many times. J is TRBJ2-1 and V is TRBV10-3; TRBD1 aligns across 8 bases. Trimming removed 6 bases from V and 6 bases from J; junction bases left unmatched: 10. CDR1 ENHRY and CDR2 SYGVKD come from the germline V gene. The CDR3 consists of 15 residues. The CDR3 spells CAIRGDRGDINEQFF. The CDR3 DNA follows: TGTGCCATCAGGGGTGACAGGGGTGATATCAATGAGCAGTTCTTC.

In its sample, this clonotype was seen many times. V is TRBV2 and J is TRBJ2-1, with D unclear. Germline V gene lookup returns CDR1 SNHLY and CDR2 FYNNEI. The CDR3 runs to 11 residues. With 5 bases removed from V and 8 bases from J, the gap between germline ends came to 7 bases. The CDR3 loop is CASSQSYEQFF. The CDR3 region has the DNA TGTGCCAGCAGTCAAAGCTATGAGCAGTTCTTC.

The sample holds many counts of this clonotype. The chain employs TRBV7-9 and TRBJ2-1, with 7 bases fitting TRBD1. The CDR3 runs to 19 residues. V dropped 5 bases and J dropped 0; count of bases not matched to a gene: 16. Germline CDR1 SEHNR, CDR2 FQNEAQ (reference sequence). CDR3: CASSPRSPIQGSSYNEQFF. The CDR3, as DNA: TGTGCCAGCAGCCCCCGGAGCCCCATACAGGGGAGCTCCTACAATGAGCAGTTCTTC.

The sample holds many counts of this clonotype. CDR3 DNA: TGCAGTGCTAGGACCGGGCGAAACCATCAGCCCCAGCATTTT. It encodes CSARTGRNHQPQHF. The rearrangement links TRBV20-1 to TRBJ1-5; no clear D. The CDR3 totals 14 residues. Trimming shortened V by 3 bases and J by 5 bases, and 14 bases separated the two germline ends. Looked up from germline, CDR1 is DFQATT and CDR2 is SNEGSKA (reference sequence).

The table lists this clonotype with many counts. V gene TRBV10-3 combines with J gene TRBJ2-1, with D possibly being TRBD2 (6 bases). Germline CDR1 is ENHRY and CDR2 is SYGVKD. The CDR3 extends over 14 amino acids. Trimming took 10 bases from V and 1 from J, leaving 14 bases between them. The CDR3 nucleotides read TGTGCCACGTCGGGAGTGAGGTCCTACAATGAGCAGTTCTTC. Protein product: CATSGVRSYNEQFF.

This clonotype was seen ten or more times. J is TRBJ2-3 and V is TRBV30; TRBD1 might be the D (5 bases). The CDR3 has 12 residues. Germline loops: CDR1 GTSNPN, CDR2 SVGIG (reference sequence). The V end lost 5 bases, the J end lost 5 bases, and 11 bases lay between the germline ends. CDR3 sequence: CAWDDSQDTQYF. The CDR3 DNA is TGTGCCTGGGATGACAGTCAAGATACGCAGTATTTT.

In its sample, this clonotype was seen many times. V usage is TRBV5-1 and J usage is TRBJ2-5, with 7 bases matching TRBD2. Trimming took 1 base from V and 4 from J; bases not matched to a gene: 4. Germline CDR1 reads SGHRS; CDR2 reads YFSETQ. The length of the CDR3 is 14 residues. As DNA, the CDR3 is TGCGCCAGCAGCTTGCCCACTAGCGTAGAGACCCAGTACTTC. Translated: CASSLPTSVETQYF.

Ten or more counts support this clonotype. The CDR3 coding sequence is TGTGCCAGCAGCTCACAGGGGGTATCCTACGAGCAGTACTTC. Translating it yields CASSSQGVSYEQYF. The chain couples TRBV7-9 to TRBJ2-7; 8 nucleotides match TRBD1. The CDR3 length is 14 residues. Germline CDR1 is SEHNR and CDR2 is FQNEAQ (reference sequence). V trimming: 4 bases; J trimming: 1 base; junction bases outside the gene matches: 3.

The sample holds many counts of this clonotype. The chain carries TRBV29-1 and TRBJ2-6; possible D gene TRBD1, 6 bases. The length of the CDR3 is 16 residues. Germline CDR1 SQVTM, CDR2 ANQGSEA. V was pared by 7 bases and J by 0 bases, with 16 bases between. In DNA, the CDR3 is TGCAGCGCAACTCGGGACATCGACTCTGGGGCCAACGTCCTGACTTTC. Its protein product is CSATRDIDSGANVLTF.

There are many counts of this clonotype. Sequence at one end of the junction differs from germline and may be a read error. This chain links TRBV29-1 with TRBJ2-7; weak D call: TRBD1 (5 bases). The V gene's germline CDR1 is SQVTM and CDR2 ANQGSEA. The CDR3 extends over 11 amino acids. The CDR3 DNA reads TGCAGCGTTGACTCGGCAGGGTTGATGCACTTC. Its protein is CSVDSAGLMHF.

This clonotype showed up many times. This chain uses TRBV20-1 with TRBJ2-1; 10 bases match TRBD2. V gave up 5 bases and J gave up 6 bases; unmatched junction bases: 7. CDR3 size: 14 residues. Germline V lookup: CDR1 DFQATT, CDR2 SNEGSKA (reference sequence). CDR3 nucleotides: TGCAGTGCTTTAAGCGGGAGGGCGGGCAATGAGCAGTTCTTC. Translation gives CSALSGRAGNEQFF.